A selection of T cell receptor beta chains follows, all from one sample in a study of T cell clonotyping in hematopoietic cell transplantation. Repertoires were generated with immunoSEQ multiplex PCR, while TCRdb's copy carries only in-frame clones and drops some. The sample shows about 36,000 clones, around 95% of them seen only once. Sequencing used peripheral blood mononuclear cells, obtained before stem cell transplant. The origin of the receptors is a man aged 40-49 years with chronic myeloid leukemia. Some clones in this sample may be carry-over from other donors' samples. CDR3s include the opening cysteine and the closing phenylalanine or tryptophan. D genes are given only for firm matches. The size field is filled for only some rows; it gives once, few, many or a size class.

abundance	d_gene	v_gene	j_gene	CDR3nt	CDR3aa
NA	TRBD1	TRBV4-3	TRBJ1-3	TGCGCCAGCAGCCCTGTAAGACAGGGCTCTGGAAACACCATATATTTT	CASSPVRQGSGNTIYF
NA	NA	TRBV6-1	TRBJ2-1	TGTGCCAGCAGTCCCAGGGGAGGGGACAATGAGCAGTTCTTC	CASSPRGGDNEQFF
NA	NA	TRBV19	TRBJ1-2	TGTGCCAGTAGTATAGTAGATGGGCGGACCTATGGCTACACCTTC	CASSIVDGRTYGYTF
NA	NA	TRBV5-8	TRBJ1-4	TGTGCCAGCAGCTTGCTTCAGCGGAATGAAAAACTGTTTTTT	CASSLLQRNEKLFF
NA	NA	TRBV7-9	TRBJ1-2	TGTGCCAGCAGCTTAGGCAGCTATGGCTACACCTTC	CASSLGSYGYTF
NA	NA	TRBV7-3	TRBJ1-5	TGTGCCAGCAGCTTAATGGGAGGGGAGCCCCAGCATTTT	CASSLMGGEPQHF
NA	NA	TRBV28	TRBJ1-5	TGTGCCAGCATCCTTCACCTGGGGAATCAGCCCCAGCATTTT	CASILHLGNQPQHF
NA	TRBD1	TRBV5-1	TRBJ2-2	TGCGCCAGCAGCTTGGCGGGACAGGGGGGGTTAAAGACCGGGGAGCTGTTTTTT	CASSLAGQGGLKTGELFF
once	NA	TRBV28	TRBJ1-2	TGTGCCAGTTCTATATCTAACTATGGCTACACCTTC	CASSISNYGYTF
NA	NA	TRBV28	TRBJ2-5	TGTGCCAGCAGTTCTGGGGGGTCTTCCCAAGAGACCCAGTACTTC	CASSSGGSSQETQYF
NA	NA	TRBV30	TRBJ2-1	TGTGCCTGGAATACCGGGACTGCAAACAATGAGCAGTTCTTC	CAWNTGTANNEQFF
NA	TRBD1	TRBV6-1	TRBJ1-1	TGTGCCAGCAGTGCGCCGGGACAGTTCATCCAGGGCACTGAAGCTTTCTTT	CASSAPGQFIQGTEAFF
once	NA	TRBV5-1	TRBJ1-1	TGCGCCAGCAGCTTGGCCTTAGGAAATTTGAACACTGAAGCTTTCTTT	CASSLALGNLNTEAFF
NA	NA	TRBV11-2	TRBJ2-7	TGTGCCAGCAGCCGAGGGGGCGAGCAGTACTTC	CASSRGGEQYF
NA	TRBD1	TRBV28	TRBJ1-5	TGTGCCAGCAGCACTGACAGGGCCGGGGATCAGCCCCAGCATTTT	CASSTDRAGDQPQHF
NA	NA	TRBV11-2	TRBJ1-1	TGTGCCAGCAGCTTAGAGGCGGGGTTAGGTCCAATGAACACTGAAGCTTTCTTT	CASSLEAGLGPMNTEAFF
once	NA	TRBV5-4	TRBJ1-5	TGTGCCAGCAGCTTTAACGGCGGGGGTCGGAGCAATCAGCCCCAGCATTTT	CASSFNGGGRSNQPQHF
NA	TRBD1	TRBV7-3	TRBJ2-5	TGTGCCAGCAGCGGAACCGGGACAGAAGAGACCCAGTACTTC	CASSGTGTEETQYF
NA	NA	TRBV9	TRBJ1-2	TGTGCCAGCAGCTCCGTCCGGGGAGGAGGCTACACCTTC	CASSSVRGGGYTF
NA	NA	TRBV28	TRBJ1-5	TGTGCCAGCAGTTTAGCGGGGCCAAGCAATCAGCCCCAGCATTTT	CASSLAGPSNQPQHF
NA	NA	TRBV29-1	TRBJ1-2	TGCAGCGTTGAAGGAAGGGGAGAAGGTTTAACCAACTATGGCTACACCTTC	CSVEGRGEGLTNYGYTF
NA	TRBD1	TRBV7-2	TRBJ2-7	TGTGCCAGCAGCTCACAGGGGTCAACCTACGAGCAGTACTTC	CASSSQGSTYEQYF